This note documents a single T cell receptor (beta chain) sequence. The data originate from a study of cytomegalovirus exposure and HLA in healthy donors. The V and J ends lost 8 bases and 1 base respectively, with 15 bases between them. CDR3 size: 15 residues. Germline CDR1 is MNHNS and CDR2 is SASEGT. It was with 60 Vbeta and 13 Jbeta primers that the PCR ran. Clones were sequenced by immunoSEQ multiplex PCR, and TCRdb holds only the in-frame ones, with some missing. Among 100,000 to 150,000 clones listed, 15% to 17% were seen once. The rearrangement joins TRBV6-1 to TRBJ2-1, with D perhaps TRBD2 (6 bases). The sample taken for sequencing was PBMCs. This receptor was taken from a woman under 30 in good health and CMV-seronegative. The CDR3 sequence: CASLPWEESYNEQFF. The DNA of the CDR3 is TGTGCCAGCCTCCCTTGGGAGGAATCCTACAATGAGCAGTTCTTC.